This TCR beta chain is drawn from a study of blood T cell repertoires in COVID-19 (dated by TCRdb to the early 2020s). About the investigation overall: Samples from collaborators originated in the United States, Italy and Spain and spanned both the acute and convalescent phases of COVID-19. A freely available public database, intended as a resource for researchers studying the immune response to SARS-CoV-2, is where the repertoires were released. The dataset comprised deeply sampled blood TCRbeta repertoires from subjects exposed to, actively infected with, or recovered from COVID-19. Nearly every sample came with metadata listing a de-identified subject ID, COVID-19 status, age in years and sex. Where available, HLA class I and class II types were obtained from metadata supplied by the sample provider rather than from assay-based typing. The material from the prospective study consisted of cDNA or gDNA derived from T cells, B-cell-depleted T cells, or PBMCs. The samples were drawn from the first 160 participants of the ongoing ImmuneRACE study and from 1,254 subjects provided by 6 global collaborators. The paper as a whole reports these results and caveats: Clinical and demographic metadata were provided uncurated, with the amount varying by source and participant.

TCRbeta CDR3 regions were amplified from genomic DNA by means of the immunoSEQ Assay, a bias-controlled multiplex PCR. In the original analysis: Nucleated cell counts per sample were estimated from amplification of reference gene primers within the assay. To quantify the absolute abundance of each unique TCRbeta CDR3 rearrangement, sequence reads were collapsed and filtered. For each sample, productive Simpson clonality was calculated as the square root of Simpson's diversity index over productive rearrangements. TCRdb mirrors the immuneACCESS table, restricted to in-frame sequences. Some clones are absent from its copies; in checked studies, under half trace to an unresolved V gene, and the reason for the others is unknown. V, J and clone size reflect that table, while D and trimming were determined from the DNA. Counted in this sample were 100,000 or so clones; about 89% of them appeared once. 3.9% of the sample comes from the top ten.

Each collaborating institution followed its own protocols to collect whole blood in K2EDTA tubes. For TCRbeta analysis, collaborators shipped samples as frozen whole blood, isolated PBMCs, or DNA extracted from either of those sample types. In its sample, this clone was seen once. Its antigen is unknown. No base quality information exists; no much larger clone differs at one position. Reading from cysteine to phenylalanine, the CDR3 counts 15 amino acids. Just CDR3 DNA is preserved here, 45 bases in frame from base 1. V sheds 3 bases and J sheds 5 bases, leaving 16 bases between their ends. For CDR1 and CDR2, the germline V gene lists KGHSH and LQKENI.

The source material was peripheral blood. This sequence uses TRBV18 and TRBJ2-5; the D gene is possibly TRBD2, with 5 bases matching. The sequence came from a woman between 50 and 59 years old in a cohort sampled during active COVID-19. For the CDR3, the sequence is CASSPDWESRETQYF. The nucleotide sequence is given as TGTGCCAGCTCACCGGACTGGGAGTCTAGGGAGACCCAGTACTTC. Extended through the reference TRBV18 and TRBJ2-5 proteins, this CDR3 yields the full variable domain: NAGVMQNPRHLVRRRGQEARLRCSPMKGHSHVYWYRQLPEEGLKFMVYLQKENIIDESGMPKERFSAEFPKEGPSILRIQQVVRGDSAAYFCASSPDWESRETQYFGPGTRLLVL.